This T cell receptor (beta chain) was documented in a study of response to subunit inactivated influenza vaccine. This clonotype has more than one count but fewer than ten. Its antigen is unknown. Whole-study findings and limits: Authors suggested that a seasonal influenza vaccination recruits few new T cells each time.

TCRdb analysed the RT-PCR reads with MiXCR anew, one entry per CDR3 protein. The sample shows around 470,000 distinct CDR3 sequences, roughly 7.9% of them seen only once. This CDR3 region has 14 residues. CDR1 and CDR2 from the germline V gene are GTSNPN and SVGIG (reference sequence). Trimming removed 4 bases from V and 0 bases from J, with 11 bases in between. The sample was PBMCs from blood, taken around 25 months after vaccination. The source is a man between 50 and 69 years old who received an inactivated influenza vaccine. The chain joins TRBV30 to TRBJ2-3; D gene uncertain. CDR3 bases: TGTGCCTGGAAGAAGGGTCCGAGCACAGATACGCAGTATTTT. This encodes CAWKKGPSTDTQYF.